This TCR beta chain stems from a study of blood T cell repertoires in COVID-19 (dated by TCRdb to the early 2020s). Background on the whole study: The collaborator samples originated in the United States, Italy and Spain and spanned the acute and convalescent phases of COVID-19. The samples were drawn from the first 160 participants of the ongoing ImmuneRACE study and from 1,200 or so subjects provided by 6 global collaborators. Subjects who had been exposed to COVID-19, were actively infected with it, or had recovered from it provided the deeply sampled blood TCRbeta repertoires that made up the dataset. A freely available public database, intended as a resource for researchers studying the immune response to SARS-CoV-2, is where the repertoires were released. The material from the prospective study consisted of cDNA or gDNA derived from T cells, B-cell-depleted T cells, or PBMCs. HLA class I and class II types, where available, came from metadata supplied by the sample provider rather than from assay-based typing. A de-identified subject ID, COVID-19 status, age in years and sex were almost always included in the sample metadata. Findings and caveats that apply to the study as a whole: The quantity of clinical and demographic metadata differed by source and by participant and was supplied without curation.

Reading the germline V gene (reference sequence) gives CDR1 LGHDT and CDR2 YNNKEL. V lost 0 bases and J lost 5 bases; the stretch between them is 23 bases long. Including the terminal cysteine and phenylalanine, the CDR3 comprises 18 residues. Left in the record is the CDR3 DNA by itself, 54 bases read in frame from the first base. TCRbeta CDR3 regions were amplified from genomic DNA by means of the immunoSEQ Assay, a bias-controlled multiplex PCR. The paper's data handling went like this. Within the assay, amplification of reference gene primers was used to estimate how many nucleated cells each sample contained. To quantify the absolute abundance of each unique TCRbeta CDR3 rearrangement, sequence reads were collapsed and filtered. For each sample, productive Simpson clonality was calculated as the square root of Simpson's diversity index across productive rearrangements. In TCRdb, the immuneACCESS table is reduced to in-frame sequences with V and J assigned. These tables do not hold every clone; where another copy was compared, an unresolved V gene accounts for under half, and the others remain unexplained. V, J and clone size are taken as reported in that table, and D and trimming were inferred from the DNA itself. Recorded for this sample are around 150,000 clones; about 91% of them occurred a single time. The ten most abundant clones make up under 5% of the sample.

Samples from volunteer blood donors who had recovered from COVID-19 were contributed by a second Seattle source. The collaborating institutions used their own protocols to collect whole blood in K2EDTA tubes. For TCRbeta analysis, collaborators shipped samples in one of three forms: frozen whole blood, isolated PBMCs, or DNA extracted from either of those sample types. About this clone: Its antigen is still unknown. Per-base quality was not reported, and no clone a single base away is much larger than it.

The TCR originated in an older woman who had recovered from COVID-19. The rearranged chain carries TRBV3-1 (or the pseudogene TRBV3-2) and TRBJ2-7; a confident D gene designation cannot be given. The sample was peripheral blood. The nucleotide sequence reads as follows: TGTGCCAGCAGCCAAGATCTTATGGTCCGGGTAACGGCGAACGAGCAGTACTTC. Its product reads: CASSQDLMVRVTANEQYF.